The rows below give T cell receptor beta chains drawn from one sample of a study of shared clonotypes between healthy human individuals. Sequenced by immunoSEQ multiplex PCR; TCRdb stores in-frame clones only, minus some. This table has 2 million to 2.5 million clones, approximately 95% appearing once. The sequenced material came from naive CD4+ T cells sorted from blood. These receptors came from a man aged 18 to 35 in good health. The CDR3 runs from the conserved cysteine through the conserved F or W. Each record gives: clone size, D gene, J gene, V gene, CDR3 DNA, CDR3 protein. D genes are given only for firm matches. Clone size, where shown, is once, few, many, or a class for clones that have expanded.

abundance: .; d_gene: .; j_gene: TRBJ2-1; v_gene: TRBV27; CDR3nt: TGTGCCAGCAGTCCTAGCTGGAGCTCCTACAATGAGCAGTTCTTC; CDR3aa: CASSPSWSSYNEQFF
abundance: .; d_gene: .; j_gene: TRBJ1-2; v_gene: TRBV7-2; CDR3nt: TGTGCCAGCAGCTTTGACAGGACCCCTTATGGCTACACCTTC; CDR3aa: CASSFDRTPYGYTF
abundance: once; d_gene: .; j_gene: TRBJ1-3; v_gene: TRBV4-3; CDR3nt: TGCGCCAGCAGCCAAGATCGAGAGGGGCTAGGTGGAAACACCATATATTTT; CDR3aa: CASSQDREGLGGNTIYF
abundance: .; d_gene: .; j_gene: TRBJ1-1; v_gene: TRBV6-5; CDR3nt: TGTGCCAGCAGTTACTCTCCGGGTCCCGTGAACACTGAAGCTTTCTTT; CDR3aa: CASSYSPGPVNTEAFF
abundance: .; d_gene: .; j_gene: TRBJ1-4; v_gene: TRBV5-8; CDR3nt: TGTGCCAGCAGCTTTGAGAAGGCAGCAACTAATGAAAAACTGTTTTTT; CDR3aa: CASSFEKAATNEKLFF
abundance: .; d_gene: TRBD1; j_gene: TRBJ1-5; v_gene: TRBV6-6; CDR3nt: TGTGCCAGCAGCCAAAGAATGACAGGGACTGGGCAGCCCCAGCATTTT; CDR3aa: CASSQRMTGTGQPQHF
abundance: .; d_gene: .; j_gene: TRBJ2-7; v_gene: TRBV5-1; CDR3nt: TGCGCCAGCAGCTCGGACGGCAGCTACGAGCAGTACTTC; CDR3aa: CASSSDGSYEQYF
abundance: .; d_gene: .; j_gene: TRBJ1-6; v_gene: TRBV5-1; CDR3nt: TGCGCCAGCAGCCCGGCCTTAGGTAATTCACCCCTCCACTTT; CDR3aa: CASSPALGNSPLHF
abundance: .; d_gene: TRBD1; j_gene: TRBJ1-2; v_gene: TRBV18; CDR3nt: TGTGCCAGCTCACCTACCACGGGACAGGGGGGCTATGGCTACACCTTC; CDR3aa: CASSPTTGQGGYGYTF
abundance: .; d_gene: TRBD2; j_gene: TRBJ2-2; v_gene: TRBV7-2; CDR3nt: TGTGCCAGCAGCTTATTTGTTATTGTCCTAGCGGGAAGGACCGGGGAGCTGTTTTTT; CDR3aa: CASSLFVIVLAGRTGELFF
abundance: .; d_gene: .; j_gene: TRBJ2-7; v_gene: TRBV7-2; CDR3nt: TGTGCCAGCAGCTTAGGGGCTAGCCACTCCTACGAGCAGTACTTC; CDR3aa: CASSLGASHSYEQYF
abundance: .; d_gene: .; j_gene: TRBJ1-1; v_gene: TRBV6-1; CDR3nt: TGTGCCAGCAGGGACAGTCTTGAAGCTTTCTTT; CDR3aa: CASRDSLEAFF
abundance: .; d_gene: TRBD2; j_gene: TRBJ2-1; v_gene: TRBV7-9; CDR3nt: TGTGCCAGCAGCTCCTTGGCCGGGACTAGCGGGATAAACAATGAGCAGTTCTTC; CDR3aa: CASSSLAGTSGINNEQFF
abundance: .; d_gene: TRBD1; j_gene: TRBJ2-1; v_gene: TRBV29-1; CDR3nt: TGCAGCTACCGGGGACAGGTTGGCAATGAGCAGTTCTTC; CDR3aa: CSYRGQVGNEQFF
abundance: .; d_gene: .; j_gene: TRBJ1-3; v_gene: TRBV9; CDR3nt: TGTGCCAGCAGTGAACAGGGTACTGGAAACACCATATATTTT; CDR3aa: CASSEQGTGNTIYF
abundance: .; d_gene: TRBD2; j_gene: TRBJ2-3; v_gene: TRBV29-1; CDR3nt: TGCAGCGTTGGGGGGAGGGCCTACACAGATACGCAGTATTTT; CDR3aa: CSVGGRAYTDTQYF
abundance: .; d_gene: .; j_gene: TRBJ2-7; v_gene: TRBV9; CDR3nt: TGTGCCAGCAGCGTATCCCCAAACCCCAGCCAAAGCCCCGAGCAGTACTTC; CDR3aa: CASSVSPNPSQSPEQYF
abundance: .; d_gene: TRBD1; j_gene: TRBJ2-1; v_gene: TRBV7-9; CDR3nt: TGTGCCAGCAGCTTGGACAGGGCCCAGTTCTTC; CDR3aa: CASSLDRAQFF
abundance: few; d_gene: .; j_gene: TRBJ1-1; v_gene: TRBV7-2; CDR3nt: TGTGCCAGCAGCCCCTCGACAGTGAACACTGAAGCTTTCTTT; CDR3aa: CASSPSTVNTEAFF
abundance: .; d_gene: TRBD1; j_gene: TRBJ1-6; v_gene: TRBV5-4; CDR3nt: TGTGCCAGCAGCTTGGGGGGGGACAGAACAAATTCACCCCTCCACTTT; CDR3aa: CASSLGGDRTNSPLHF
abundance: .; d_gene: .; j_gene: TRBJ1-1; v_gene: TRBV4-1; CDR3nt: TGCGCCAGCAGCCAAGATCTCGGGTGGATCGACCGAGCTTTCTTT; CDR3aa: CASSQDLGWIDRAFF
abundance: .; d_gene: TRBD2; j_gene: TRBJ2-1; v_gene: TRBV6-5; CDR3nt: TGTGCCAGCAGCGGTCCGGGGGGGCAGTTCTTC; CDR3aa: CASSGPGGQFF
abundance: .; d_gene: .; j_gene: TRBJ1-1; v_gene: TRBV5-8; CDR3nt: TGTGCCAGCAGCTTGAACCGGGACACTGACACTGAAGCTTTCTTT; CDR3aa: CASSLNRDTDTEAFF
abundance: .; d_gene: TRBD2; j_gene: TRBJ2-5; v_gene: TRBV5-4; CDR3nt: TGTGCCAGCAGCCTGCGGCCCCCGACTAGCGGGGGCAACCAAGAGACCCAGTACTTC; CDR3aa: CASSLRPPTSGGNQETQYF
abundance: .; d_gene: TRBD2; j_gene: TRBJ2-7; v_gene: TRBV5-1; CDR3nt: TGCGCCAGCAGCTTCGAAGGACTAGCTTCCTACGAGCAGTACTTC; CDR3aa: CASSFEGLASYEQYF
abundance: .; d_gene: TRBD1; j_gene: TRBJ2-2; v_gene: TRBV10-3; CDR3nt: TGTGCCATCAGTGTCACCGGGACAGCTAACACCGGGGAGCTGTTTTTT; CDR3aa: CAISVTGTANTGELFF
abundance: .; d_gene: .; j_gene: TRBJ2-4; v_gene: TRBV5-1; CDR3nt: TGCGCCAGCAGCTTCGACGGGATTGAAGACATTCAGTACTTC; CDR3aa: CASSFDGIEDIQYF
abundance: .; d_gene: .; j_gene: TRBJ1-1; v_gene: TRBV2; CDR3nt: TGTGCCAGCAGTGAGGGCGCGGGCACTGAAGCTTTCTTT; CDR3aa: CASSEGAGTEAFF
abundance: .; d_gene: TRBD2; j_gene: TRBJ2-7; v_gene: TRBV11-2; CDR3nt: TGTGCCAGCAGGCGGCCGGGACTAGCTCCCTTAAGCTCCTACGAGCAGTACTTC; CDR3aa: CASRRPGLAPLSSYEQYF
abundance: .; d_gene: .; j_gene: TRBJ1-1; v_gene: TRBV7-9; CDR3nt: TGTGCCAGCAGCTTAGACTGGCAGGGGAACACTGAAGCTTTCTTT; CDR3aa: CASSLDWQGNTEAFF
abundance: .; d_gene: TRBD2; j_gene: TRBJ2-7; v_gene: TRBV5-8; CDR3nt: TGTGCCAGCAGCCCTCGGGCGGGAGTAGGCGAGCAGTACTTC; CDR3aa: CASSPRAGVGEQYF
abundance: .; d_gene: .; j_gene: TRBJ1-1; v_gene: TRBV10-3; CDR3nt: TGTGCCATCAGTGAACCATGGAACACTGAAGCTTTCTTT; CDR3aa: CAISEPWNTEAFF
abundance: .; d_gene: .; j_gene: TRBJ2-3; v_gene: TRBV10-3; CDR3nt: TGTGCCATCAGTGAGGGGGCCACAGATACGCAGTATTTT; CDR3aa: CAISEGATDTQYF
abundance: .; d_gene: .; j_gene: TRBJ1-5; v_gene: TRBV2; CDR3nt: TGTGCCAGCAGTATGACTTATAGCAATCAGCCCCAGCATTTT; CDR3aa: CASSMTYSNQPQHF
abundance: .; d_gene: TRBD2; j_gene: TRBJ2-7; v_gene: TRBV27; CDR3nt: TGTGCCAGCAGTGAAACGAGCGGGGCGTGGTACTTC; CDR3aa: CASSETSGAWYF
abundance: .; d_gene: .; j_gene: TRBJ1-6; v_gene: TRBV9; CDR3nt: TGTGCCAGCAAAGGGGCACAACGGGAATCACCCCTCCACTTT; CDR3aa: CASKGAQRESPLHF
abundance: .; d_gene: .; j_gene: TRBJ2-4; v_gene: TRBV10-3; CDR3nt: TGTGCCATCAGTGAGTCGATCTTGGCAGACCTAGCAGGCATTCAGTACTTC; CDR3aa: CAISESILADLAGIQYF
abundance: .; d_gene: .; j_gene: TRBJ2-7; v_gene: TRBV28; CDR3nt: TGTGCCAGCAGTACGAGTGGGCCAACCTCCTACGAGCAGTACTTC; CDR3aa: CASSTSGPTSYEQYF
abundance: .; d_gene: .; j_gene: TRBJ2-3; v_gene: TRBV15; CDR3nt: TGTGCCACCAGCAGCACCTTGTTAGGCACAGATACGCAGTATTTT; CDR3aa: CATSSTLLGTDTQYF
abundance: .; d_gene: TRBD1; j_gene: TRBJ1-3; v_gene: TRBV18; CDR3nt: TGTGCCAGCTCACCACCCGGGACAGTATCTGGAAACACCATATATTTT; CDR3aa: CASSPPGTVSGNTIYF
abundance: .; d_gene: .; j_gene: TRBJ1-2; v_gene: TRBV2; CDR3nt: TGTGCCAGCCTTGAAGGATGGGAGGGCTACACCTTC; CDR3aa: CASLEGWEGYTF